The 12 T cell receptor beta chains listed next were all sequenced from one sample in a study of PD-1 blockade in classical Hodgkin lymphoma. TCRdb keeps only in-frame clones here, not all; method: immunoSEQ multiplex PCR. This sample has 14,000 to 15,000 clones, with approximately 82% found just once. Every patient had relapsed following autologous stem cell transplantation, and cohorts differed in brentuximab vedotin exposure. The source was peripheral blood mononuclear cells (PBMCs), collected before the second cycle of nivolumab. Receptors were obtained from a human donor with classical Hodgkin lymphoma.

CDR3 protein: CASSLGGAGTDTQYF. CDR3 nucleotide sequence: TGTGCCAGCAGCCTTGGGGGAGCTGGTACAGATACGCAGTATTTT. The gene calls are TRBV7-3 and TRBJ2-3; D tentatively reads TRBD1 or TRBD2 (5 bases each). V lost 5 bases and J 3 bases, leaving 15 bases between the germline ends. CDR1 is SGHTA and CDR2 is FQGTGA in the germline V gene. The CDR3 has 15 residues. Looking up the rest from reference TRBV7-3 and TRBJ2-3 gives the full variable domain: GAGVSQTPSNKVTEKGKYVELRCDPISGHTALYWYRQSLGQGPEFLIYFQGTGAADDSGLPNDRFFAVRPEGSVSTLKIQRTERGDSAVYLCASSLGGAGTDTQYFGPGTRLTVL.

This rearrangement joins TRBV19 to TRBJ1-1; 8 nucleotides match TRBD1. Germline V gene sequence: CDR1 LNHDA, CDR2 SQIVND (reference sequence). The CDR3 totals 14 residues. J gave up 3 bases and V 7 bases, and 7 bases lay outside the gene matches. The DNA for the CDR3 is TGTGCCAGTACCCTAGACAGGGGATACACTGAAGCTTTCTTT. Protein: CASTLDRGYTEAFF.

This clone appeared a single time. The chain combines TRBV19 with TRBJ2-7; perhaps TRBD1 as D (6 bases). V was clipped by 3 bases and J by 0 bases, with 12 bases between them. Looked up from germline, CDR1 is LNHDA and CDR2 is SQIVND (reference sequence). CDR3 length: 15 residues. For the CDR3, the DNA is TGTGCCAGTAGTATGGGGGCAGGGCCCTCCTACGAGCAGTACTTC. This codes for CASSMGAGPSYEQYF. Looking up the rest from reference TRBV19 and TRBJ2-7 gives the full variable domain: DGGITQSPKYLFRKEGQNVTLSCEQNLNHDAMYWYRQDPGQGLRLIYYSQIVNDFQKGDIAEGYSVSREKKESFPLTVTSAQKNPTAFYLCASSMGAGPSYEQYFGPGTRLTVT.

This clone was recorded once. This chain uses TRBV28 with TRBJ1-2; D call uncertain. The CDR3 has 15 amino acids. V was cut by 1 base and J by 1 base, with 10 bases left in between. The germline V gene encodes CDR1 MDHEN and CDR2 SYDVKM. CDR3 nucleotides: TGTGCCAGCAGTTTATCGGTAGGGTTTAACTATGGCTACACCTTC. Translation: CASSLSVGFNYGYTF.

The V and J genes are TRBV27 and TRBJ1-5; 9 nucleotides align to TRBD1. The germline CDR1 and CDR2 sequences are MNHEY and SMNVEV (reference sequence). V lost 6 bases to trimming and J lost 6 bases; unmatched junction nucleotides: 6. This CDR3 has 14 amino acids. CDR3 sequence: CASRVGTGTQPQHF. The CDR3 DNA is TGTGCCAGCAGAGTCGGGACAGGGACTCAGCCCCAGCATTTT.

This chain joins TRBV4-3 and TRBJ1-5; D gene uncertain. Trimming pared 0 bases from V and 5 bases from J, leaving 17 bases between. Germline V lookup: CDR1 LGHNA, CDR2 YSLEER. This CDR3 spans 17 amino acids. This CDR3 reads CASSQDLQVGFDQPQHF. The DNA of the CDR3 is TGCGCCAGCAGCCAAGATCTGCAGGTGGGTTTTGATCAGCCCCAGCATTTT.

This sequence joins TRBV7-3 and TRBJ2-5, with TRBD1 identical over 10 bases. CDR3 length: 14 residues. Looked up from germline, CDR1 is SGHTA and CDR2 is FQGTGA. The V gene end was trimmed by 4 bases and the J gene end by 5 bases; junction bases not matched to a gene: 4. CDR3 bases: TGTGCCAGCAGCTCAGGGACAGGGGTCGAGACCCAGTACTTC. Translating it yields CASSSGTGVETQYF. Drawing the rest from reference TRBV7-3 and TRBJ2-5, the complete variable domain is GAGVSQTPSNKVTEKGKYVELRCDPISGHTALYWYRQSLGQGPEFLIYFQGTGAADDSGLPNDRFFAVRPEGSVSTLKIQRTERGDSAVYLCASSSGTGVETQYFGPGTRLLVL.

This chain joins TRBV14 and TRBJ1-1; no clear D. The CDR3 loop spans 12 amino acids. The V end lost 0 bases, the J end lost 5 bases, and 4 bases lay between the germline ends. Germline lookup yields CDR1 SGHDN and CDR2 FVKESK. CDR3 loop: CASSQDWTEAFF. The CDR3 DNA sequence: TGTGCCAGCAGCCAAGATTGGACTGAAGCTTTCTTT.

The rearrangement joins TRBV4-2 to TRBJ1-4, with D maybe TRBD1 (6 bases). The V gene's germline CDR1 is LGHNA and CDR2 YNFKEQ. CDR3 size: 17 residues. V was trimmed by 4 bases and J by 3 bases, leaving 18 bases between them. The DNA of the CDR3 is TGTGCCAGCAGCCGATGGACAGTTTTTGAGGCTAATGAAAAACTGTTTTTT. It is translated as CASSRWTVFEANEKLFF.

This clone occurred a few times. This chain joins TRBV5-8 and TRBJ2-3; tentative D call: TRBD1 (5 bases). V was shortened by 7 bases and J by 2 bases, with 14 bases between the two germline ends. The CDR3 is 14 residues long. Germline loops: CDR1 SGHTS, CDR2 YDEGEE. DNA of the CDR3: TGTGCCAGCGATGGAGACAGATTCACAGATACGCAGTATTTT. Translated: CASDGDRFTDTQYF.

This rearrangement joins TRBV7-3 to TRBJ2-1; tentative D call: TRBD2 (5 bases). Germline V gene lookup returns CDR1 SGHTA and CDR2 FQGTGA. The length of the CDR3 is 13 residues. With 1 base removed from V and 7 bases from J, the gap between germline ends came to 8 bases. DNA for the CDR3: TGTGCCAGCAGCTTAAATGGGGAGAATGAGCAGTTCTTC. Translated: CASSLNGENEQFF.

This chain uses TRBV5-1 with TRBJ2-6, with a tentative D call TRBD2 (5 bases). V shed 5 bases and J shed 0 bases, with 12 bases lying between them. CDR3 length equals 16 residues. Germline V gene sequence: CDR1 SGHRS, CDR2 YFSETQ. CDR3 in DNA: TGCGCCAGCAGATTTTCGGGGAACTCTGGGGCCAACGTCCTGACTTTC. Its translation is CASRFSGNSGANVLTF.